These 2 T cell receptor beta chains originate from one sample sequenced in a study of OX40 agonist ivuxolimab in advanced cancers. This table comes from immunoSEQ multiplex PCR, and its TCRdb copy is limited to in-frame clones, with some not included. The table lists roughly 41,000 clones, 90% to 95% of them singletons. The sequencing here drew on CD4+ or CD8+ T cells sorted from blood, taken in a trial of the OX40 agonist ivuxolimab. The source is an adult with an advanced solid tumor such as melanoma, head and neck, liver or kidney cancer.

V is TRBV7-9 and J is TRBJ1-6; D unresolved. Trimming took 5 bases from V and 4 from J, leaving 6 bases between them. The germline V gene has CDR1 SEHNR and CDR2 FQNEAQ (reference sequence). The CDR3 totals 13 residues. The CDR3 DNA follows: TGTGCCAGCAGCCGGGGATATAATTCACCCCTCCACTTT. This translates into CASSRGYNSPLHF.

CDR3 residues: CASSLGGGTGELFF. The CDR3 DNA reads TGTGCCAGCAGCTTAGGGGGGGGCACCGGGGAGCTGTTTTTT. This chain links TRBV7-6 with TRBJ2-2; TRBD2 matches at 7 bases. V shed 1 base, J shed 4 bases, and the junction held 0 bases outside the gene matches. This CDR3 region has 14 residues. CDR1 and CDR2 from the germline V gene are SGHVS and FNYEAQ.